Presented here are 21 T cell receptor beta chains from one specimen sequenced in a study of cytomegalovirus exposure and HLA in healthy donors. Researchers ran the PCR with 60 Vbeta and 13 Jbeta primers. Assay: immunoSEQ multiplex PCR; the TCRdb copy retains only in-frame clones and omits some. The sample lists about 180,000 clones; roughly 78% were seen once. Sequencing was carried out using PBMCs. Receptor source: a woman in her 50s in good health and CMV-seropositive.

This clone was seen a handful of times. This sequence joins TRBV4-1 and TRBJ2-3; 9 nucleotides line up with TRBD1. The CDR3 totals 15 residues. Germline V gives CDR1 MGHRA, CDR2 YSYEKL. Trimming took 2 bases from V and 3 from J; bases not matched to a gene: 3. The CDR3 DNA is TGCGCCAGCAGCCAAAAACAGGGGGCAACAGATACGCAGTATTTT. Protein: CASSQKQGATDTQYF.

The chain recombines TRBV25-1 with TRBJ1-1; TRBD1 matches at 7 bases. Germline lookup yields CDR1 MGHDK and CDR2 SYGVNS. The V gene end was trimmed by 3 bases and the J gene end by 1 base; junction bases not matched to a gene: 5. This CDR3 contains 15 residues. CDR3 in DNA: TGTGCCAGCAGTGAGAACCGACAGGGGAACACTGAAGCTTTCTTT. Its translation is CASSENRQGNTEAFF.

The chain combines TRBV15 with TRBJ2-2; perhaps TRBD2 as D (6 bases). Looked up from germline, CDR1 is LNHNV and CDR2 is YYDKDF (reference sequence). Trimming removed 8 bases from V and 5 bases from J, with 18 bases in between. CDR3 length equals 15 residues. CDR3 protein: CATGLQTMGTGELFF. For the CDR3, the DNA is TGTGCCACCGGACTACAAACAATGGGGACCGGGGAGCTGTTTTTT.

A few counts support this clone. The CDR3 region has the DNA TGTGCCACCAGCAGAGATGGGACAGGGGTTTATGAGCAGTTCTTC. Translation gives CATSRDGTGVYEQFF. The rearrangement links TRBV15 to TRBJ2-1; TRBD1 matches at 10 bases. The CDR3 consists of 15 residues. CDR1 is LNHNV, CDR2 YYDKDF, per germline (reference sequence). Trimming took 0 bases from V and 8 from J; bases not matched to a gene: 4.

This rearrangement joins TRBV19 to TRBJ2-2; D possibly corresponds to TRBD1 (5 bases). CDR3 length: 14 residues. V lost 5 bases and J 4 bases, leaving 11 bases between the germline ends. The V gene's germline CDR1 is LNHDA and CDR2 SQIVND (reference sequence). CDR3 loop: CASSPRQSTGELFF. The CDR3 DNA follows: TGTGCCAGTAGTCCGAGACAGAGCACCGGGGAGCTGTTTTTT.

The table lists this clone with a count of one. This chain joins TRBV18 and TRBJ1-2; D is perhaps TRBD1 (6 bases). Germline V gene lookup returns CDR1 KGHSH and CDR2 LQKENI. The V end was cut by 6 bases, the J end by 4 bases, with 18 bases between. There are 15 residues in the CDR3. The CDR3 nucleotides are TGTGCCAGCTCGCCTACTGGGACACCCCCCTATGGCTACACCTTC. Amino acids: CASSPTGTPPYGYTF.

CDR3 region: CAIKGWTGNTEAFF. The CDR3 nucleotides are TGTGCCATAAAGGGTTGGACAGGGAACACTGAAGCTTTCTTT. J is TRBJ1-1 and V is TRBV28; 7 bases agree with TRBD1. The CDR3 spans 14 residues. The germline V gene encodes CDR1 MDHEN and CDR2 SYDVKM. V shed 10 bases, J shed 1 base, and the junction held 9 bases outside the gene matches. Combining the CDR3 with reference TRBV28 and TRBJ1-1 gives the whole variable domain DVKVTQSSRYLVKRTGEKVFLECVQDMDHENMFWYRQDPGLGLRLIYFSYDVKMKEKGDIPEGYSVSREKKERFSLILESASTNQTSMYLCAIKGWTGNTEAFFGQGTRLTVV.

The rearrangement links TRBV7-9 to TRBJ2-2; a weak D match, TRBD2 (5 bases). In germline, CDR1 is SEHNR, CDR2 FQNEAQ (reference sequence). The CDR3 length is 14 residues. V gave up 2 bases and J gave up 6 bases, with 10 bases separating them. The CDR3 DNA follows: TGTGCCAGCAGCTTAAGTCTAGCTCCCGGGGAGCTGTTTTTT. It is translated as CASSLSLAPGELFF.

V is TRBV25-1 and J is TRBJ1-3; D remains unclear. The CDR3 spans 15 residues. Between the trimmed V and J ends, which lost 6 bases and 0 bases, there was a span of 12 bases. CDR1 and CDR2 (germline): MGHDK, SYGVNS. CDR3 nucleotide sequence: TGTGCCAGCAGCGAGGTTTCGAGCTCTGGAAACACCATATATTTT. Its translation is CASSEVSSSGNTIYF.

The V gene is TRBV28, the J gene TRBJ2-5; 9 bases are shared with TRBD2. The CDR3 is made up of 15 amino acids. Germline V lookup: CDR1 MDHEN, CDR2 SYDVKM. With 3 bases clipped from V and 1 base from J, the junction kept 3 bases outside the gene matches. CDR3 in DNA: TGTGCCAGCAGTTTTGGCGGGGGGGCCCAAGAGACCCAGTACTTC. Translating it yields CASSFGGGAQETQYF.

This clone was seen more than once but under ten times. The CDR3 loop reads CASSQSSVLGQPQHF. The CDR3 nucleotides read TGTGCCAGCAGTCAATCTTCAGTGCTCGGGCAGCCCCAGCATTTT. J is TRBJ1-5 and V is TRBV25-1; D is undetermined. Germline loops: CDR1 MGHDK, CDR2 SYGVNS. Deletions cut 5 bases from V and 7 bases from J, with 18 bases between. The length of the CDR3 is 15 residues.

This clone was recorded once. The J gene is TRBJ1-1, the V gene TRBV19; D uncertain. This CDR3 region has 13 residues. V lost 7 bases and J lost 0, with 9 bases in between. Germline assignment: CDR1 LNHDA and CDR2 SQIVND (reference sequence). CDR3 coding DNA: TGTGCCAGTAAAAGTACAGTGAACACTGAAGCTTTCTTT. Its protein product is CASKSTVNTEAFF.

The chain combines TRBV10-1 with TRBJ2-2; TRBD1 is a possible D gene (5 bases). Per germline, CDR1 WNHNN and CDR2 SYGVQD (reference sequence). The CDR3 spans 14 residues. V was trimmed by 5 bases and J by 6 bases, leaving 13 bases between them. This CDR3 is CASSQIREPGELFF. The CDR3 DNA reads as TGCGCCAGCAGTCAAATCAGGGAACCCGGGGAGCTGTTTTTT.

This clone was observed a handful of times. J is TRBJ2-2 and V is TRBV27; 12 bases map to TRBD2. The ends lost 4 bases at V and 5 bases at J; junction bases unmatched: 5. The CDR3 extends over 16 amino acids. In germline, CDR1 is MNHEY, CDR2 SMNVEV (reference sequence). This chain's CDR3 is CASSSLAGGRTGELFF. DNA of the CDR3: TGTGCCAGCAGTTCCCTAGCGGGGGGGCGTACCGGGGAGCTGTTTTTT.

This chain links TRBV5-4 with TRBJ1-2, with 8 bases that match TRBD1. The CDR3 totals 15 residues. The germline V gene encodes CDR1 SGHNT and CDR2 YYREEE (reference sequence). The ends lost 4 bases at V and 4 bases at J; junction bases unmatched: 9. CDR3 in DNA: TGTGCCAGCAGCGACGGTGGTACAGGGGGCTATGGCTACACCTTC. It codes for CASSDGGTGGYGYTF.

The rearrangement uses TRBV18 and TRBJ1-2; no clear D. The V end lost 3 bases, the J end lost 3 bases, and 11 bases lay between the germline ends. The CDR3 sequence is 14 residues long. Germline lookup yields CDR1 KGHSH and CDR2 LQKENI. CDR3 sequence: CASSPAASDYGYTF. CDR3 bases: TGTGCCAGCTCACCGGCCGCCTCTGACTATGGCTACACCTTC.

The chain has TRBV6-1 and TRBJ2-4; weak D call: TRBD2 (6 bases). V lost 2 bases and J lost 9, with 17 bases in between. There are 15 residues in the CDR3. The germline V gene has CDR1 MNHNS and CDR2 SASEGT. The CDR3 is CASSEMAGGGGIQYF. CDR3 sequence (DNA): TGTGCCAGCAGTGAAATGGCCGGGGGAGGCGGCATTCAGTACTTC.

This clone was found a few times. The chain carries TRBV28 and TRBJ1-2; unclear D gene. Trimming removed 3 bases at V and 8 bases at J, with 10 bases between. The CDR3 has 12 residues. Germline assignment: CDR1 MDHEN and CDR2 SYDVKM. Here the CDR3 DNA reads TGTGCCAGCAGTTTGGGAGGAGAAGGCTACACCTTC. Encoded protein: CASSLGGEGYTF.

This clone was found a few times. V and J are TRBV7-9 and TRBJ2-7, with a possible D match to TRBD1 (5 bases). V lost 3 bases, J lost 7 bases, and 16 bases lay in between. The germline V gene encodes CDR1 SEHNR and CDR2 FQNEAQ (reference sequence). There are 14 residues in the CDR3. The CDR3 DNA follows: TGTGCCAGCAGCTTGGTGCTGGCAGGGTTAGAGCAGTACTTC. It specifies CASSLVLAGLEQYF.

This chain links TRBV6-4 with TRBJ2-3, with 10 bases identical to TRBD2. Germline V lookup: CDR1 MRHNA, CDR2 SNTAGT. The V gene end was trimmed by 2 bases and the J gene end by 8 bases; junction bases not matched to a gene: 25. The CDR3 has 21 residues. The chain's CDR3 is CASSDLWWLAGVVPLAGTQYF. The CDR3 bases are TGTGCCAGCAGTGACCTTTGGTGGCTAGCGGGGGTGGTCCCCCTTGCAGGTACGCAGTATTTT.

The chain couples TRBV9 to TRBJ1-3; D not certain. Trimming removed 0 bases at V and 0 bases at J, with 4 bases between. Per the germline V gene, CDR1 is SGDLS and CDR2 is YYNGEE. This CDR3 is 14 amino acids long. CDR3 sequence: CASSVDNSGNTIYF. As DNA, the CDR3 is TGTGCCAGCAGCGTAGACAACTCTGGAAACACCATATATTTT.